This passage covers 20 T cell receptor beta chains from one sample sequenced in a study of regulatory T cells in long-lasting Graves disease. As for time point: newly diagnosed GD, antithyroid drugs for less than 3 months. RNA extracted from PBMCs served as the sequencing template. Arm-PCR of CDR3 regions and iRepertoire HTBI primers were used to build TCR beta libraries. TCRdb itself ran the multiplex PCR reads through MiXCR, one entry per CDR3 protein. The data hold about 400,000 distinct CDR3 sequences, with about 15% observed a single time. These same records also appear under a second study, on T cells in Graves' hyperthyroidism and ophthalmopathy.

Sequences were derived from peripheral blood mononuclear cells (PBMCs), sampled at new diagnosis, from a patient treated with antithyroid drugs. These receptors originate from a woman between 40 and 50 years old with Graves disease.

Ten or more counts support this clonotype. In nucleotides, the CDR3 is TGTGCCAGCATCGGGGTTTACGAGCAGTACTTC. Residues: CASIGVYEQYF. The chain couples TRBV2 to TRBJ2-7; TRBD2 is a possible D gene (5 bases). The CDR3 loop spans 11 amino acids. CDR1 and CDR2 (germline): SNHLY, FYNNEI. V lost 7 bases to trimming and J lost 4 bases, with 8 bases between them.

The V and J genes are TRBV29-1 and TRBJ2-7, with D uncertain. V lost 1 base and J lost 5, with 15 bases in between. Germline CDR1 SQVTM, CDR2 ANQGSEA. This CDR3 is built from 14 residues. The CDR3 is CSVEGAQGSHEQYF. The CDR3 nucleotides read TGCAGCGTTGAAGGGGCCCAAGGTTCCCACGAGCAGTACTTC.

This chain connects TRBV6-2 or TRBV6-3 to TRBJ2-1; D is unresolved. There are 14 residues in the CDR3. The germline CDR1 and CDR2 sequences are MNHEY and SVGEGT. Between the trimmed V and J ends, which lost 5 bases and 0 bases, there was a span of 8 bases. CDR3 residues: CASSGSFSYNEQFF. CDR3 bases: TGTGCCAGCAGTGGGTCTTTCTCCTACAATGAGCAGTTCTTC.

The rearrangement links TRBV10-3 to TRBJ2-1; TRBD2 agrees at 9 bases. In germline, CDR1 is ENHRY, CDR2 SYGVKD. V was clipped by 3 bases and J by 3 bases; unmatched bases: 6. The CDR3 runs 16 residues. The CDR3 protein is CAISDGLAGLYNEQFF. CDR3 sequence (DNA): TGTGCCATCAGTGACGGGCTAGCGGGACTCTACAATGAGCAGTTCTTC.

Ten or more counts support this clonotype. This sequence joins TRBV7-2 and TRBJ2-5; possibly TRBD1 for D (6 bases). The CDR3 is made up of 14 amino acids. Germline-derived CDR1 and CDR2 are SGHTA and FQGNSA. With 4 bases removed from V and 3 bases from J, the gap between germline ends came to 12 bases. CDR3 region: CASSSTGIEETQYF. The CDR3 DNA reads TGTGCCAGCAGCTCTACAGGGATCGAAGAGACCCAGTACTTC.

This clonotype was seen repeatedly, ten times or more. This rearrangement joins TRBV30 to TRBJ2-1, with D perhaps matching TRBD1 (5 bases). The CDR3 runs 13 residues. Germline CDR1 and CDR2: GTSNPN and SVGIG (reference sequence). Between the trimmed V and J ends, which lost 1 base and 12 bases, there was a span of 16 bases. The CDR3 is CAWSGSDGAVQFF. The CDR3 region has the DNA TGTGCCTGGAGTGGGTCAGATGGGGCGGTGCAGTTCTTC.

Ten or more counts support this clonotype. The rearrangement joins TRBV11-2 to TRBJ2-7, with 11 bases matching TRBD2. Losses at the gene ends were 5 bases for V and 4 bases for J; bases not matched to a gene: 7. The CDR3 has 15 amino acids. The germline CDR1 and CDR2 sequences are SGHAT and FQNNGV. The CDR3 protein is CASSGDGTSGYEQYF. Written as DNA, the CDR3 is TGTGCCAGCAGCGGCGATGGGACTAGCGGATACGAGCAGTACTTC.

There are many counts of this clonotype. This chain joins TRBV25-1 and TRBJ2-7; the match to TRBD1 covers 7 bases. J was trimmed by 4 bases and V by 7 bases; bases with no gene match: 13. The CDR3 is made up of 15 amino acids. Germline values: CDR1 MGHDK, CDR2 SYGVNS. In DNA, the CDR3 is TGTGCCAGCACCGAGGGAGACAGGGCAGGGTACGAGCAGTACTTC. The encoded protein is CASTEGDRAGYEQYF.

The J gene is TRBJ2-2, the V gene TRBV28, with D possibly matching TRBD1 (5 bases). In germline, CDR1 is MDHEN, CDR2 SYDVKM. The CDR3 sequence is 14 residues long. Trimming removed 5 bases at V and 4 bases at J, with 11 bases between. The CDR3 nucleotides are TGTGCCAGCAGTAATCACAGGCTCACCGGGGAGCTGTTTTTT. Translation: CASSNHRLTGELFF.

This clonotype was seen ten or more times. This rearrangement joins TRBV10-2 to TRBJ2-2; 7 nucleotides line up with TRBD2. The germline V gene has CDR1 WSHSY and CDR2 SAAADI. The CDR3 loop spans 17 amino acids. Trimming removed 5 bases from V and 5 bases from J; junction bases left unmatched: 14. The CDR3 is CASSMLTSLRVTGELFF. The CDR3 DNA is TGCGCCAGCAGTATGCTGACTAGCCTGAGGGTTACCGGGGAGCTGTTTTTT.

There are many counts of this clonotype. V and J are TRBV12-5 and TRBJ1-1; perhaps TRBD1 as D (5 bases). The CDR3 totals 13 residues. Trimming removed 6 bases from V and 5 bases from J, with 13 bases in between. From germline, CDR1 is LGHNT and CDR2 FRNRAP. CDR3 amino acids: CASGPQGETEAFF. In DNA, the CDR3 is TGTGCTAGTGGACCCCAGGGAGAGACTGAAGCTTTCTTT.

This clonotype was picked up many times. Here the CDR3 DNA reads TGTGCCAGTAGTATATGGACTGAAGCTTTCTTT. Encoded protein: CASSIWTEAFF. The rearrangement links TRBV19 to TRBJ1-1; D call uncertain. The V gene lost 2 bases and the J gene lost 5 bases, with 3 bases spanning the gap. The CDR3 runs 11 residues. Germline V lookup: CDR1 LNHDA, CDR2 SQIVND (reference sequence).

To note about this clonotype: Given a much more abundant clone one base away, this may be a read error. CDR3 residues: CASSLRALLVGSYNEQFF. CDR3 nucleotide sequence: TGTGCCAGCAGTTTACGGGCGTTGTTGGTTGGCTCCTACAATGAGCAGTTCTTC. This chain links TRBV27 with TRBJ2-1; no firm D call. V was trimmed by 2 bases and J by 0 bases, leaving 17 bases between them. The CDR3 has 18 amino acids. In germline, CDR1 is MNHEY, CDR2 SMNVEV (reference sequence).

This clonotype was picked up many times. CDR3 protein: CASSLLSAGGNEQFF. CDR3 in DNA: TGTGCCAGCAGTTTATTGTCAGCGGGTGGGAATGAGCAGTTCTTC. This sequence joins TRBV12-3 or TRBV12-4 and TRBJ2-5; TRBD2 is a possible D gene (6 bases). The J call may be mistaken, given a closer DNA end match to TRBJ2-1. This CDR3 spans 15 amino acids.

The chain couples TRBV19 to TRBJ2-5; 11 bases match TRBD2. With V trimmed by 6 bases and J by 1 base, 7 bases remained unmatched. The CDR3 length is 16 residues. The germline gives CDR1 LNHDA, CDR2 SQIVND (reference sequence). Here the CDR3 reads CASRQLAGGPQETQYF. In DNA form, the CDR3 reads TGTGCCAGTAGGCAGCTAGCGGGAGGACCCCAAGAGACCCAGTACTTC.

The genes are TRBV27 and TRBJ1-5; unclear D gene. Trimming left V 5 bases short and J 1 base short, with 9 bases between. CDR1 MNHEY and CDR2 SMNVEV come from the germline V gene (reference sequence). CDR3 length equals 14 residues. CDR3 sequence reads: CASSGLGSNQPQHF. CDR3 DNA: TGTGCCAGCAGTGGGTTGGGAAGCAATCAGCCCCAGCATTTT.

The table lists this clonotype with many counts. The rearrangement links TRBV29-1 to TRBJ2-5; D gene unclear. The V end lost 3 bases, the J end lost 2 bases, and 10 bases lay between the germline ends. CDR3 length: 13 residues. Germline V gene lookup returns CDR1 SQVTM and CDR2 ANQGSEA. The CDR3 nucleotides are TGCAGCGTTGACTTGGCCGTACAAGAGACCCAGTACTTC. It is translated as CSVDLAVQETQYF.

This clonotype was observed a handful of times. This chain joins TRBV6-2 or TRBV6-3 and TRBJ1-4; 8 bases match TRBD1. The germline CDR1 and CDR2 sequences are MNHEY and SVGEGT. V was clipped by 0 bases and J by 4 bases; unmatched bases: 1. This CDR3 contains 15 residues. The CDR3 DNA follows: TGTGCCAGCAGTTACTCGGGACAGGTTAATGAAAAACTGTTTTTT. Translated: CASSYSGQVNEKLFF.

The chain recombines TRBV9 with TRBJ1-2; 8 bases agree with TRBD1. CDR1 and CDR2 from the germline V gene are SGDLS and YYNGEE. After removal of 3 bases from V and 7 bases from J, the junction contained 5 bases not matched to a gene. The CDR3 is 13 amino acids. DNA for the CDR3: TGTGCCAGCAGCGCGACCCAGGGGGCTGGCTACACCTTC. Translation: CASSATQGAGYTF.

This clonotype was seen only a few times. The DNA of the CDR3 is TGTGCCAGCAGCCCCGACGGGACTGTGTTGGAGGGCTACACCTTC. Translation: CASSPDGTVLEGYTF. The chain links TRBV7-9 to TRBJ1-2, with D possibly TRBD1 on 5 matching bases. Germline values: CDR1 SEHNR, CDR2 FQNEAQ (reference sequence). Trimming removed 5 bases from V and 8 bases from J, with 21 bases in between. The CDR3 contains 15 residues.